This T cell receptor beta chain was documented in a study of CD8 T cells in ankylosing spondylitis. Points from the study as a whole: Ankylosing spondylitis blood appeared to be characterized by a TCR beta motif of eight or nine highly homologous variants. Within matched ankylosing spondylitis synovial fluid, disease-linked clones were reportedly significantly enriched. Before this, some motif variants had been reported in reactive arthritis synovial fluid and blood. Peripheral blood samples showed relatively rare disease-linked clones, and these clones were CD8+.

This CDR3 contains 15 residues. Germline V CDR1 and CDR2: DFQATT, SNEGSKA (reference sequence). Deletions cut 0 bases from V and 3 bases from J, with 12 bases between. As concerns this clonotype: Its target is not known.

In making TCR beta libraries, quantitative 5'-RACE with molecular barcodes was used. One entry per CDR3 protein results from TCRdb running MiXCR on the 5' RACE reads. The data contain about 450,000 distinct CDR3 sequences, 25% to 30% of them singletons. The rearrangement uses TRBV20-1 and TRBJ2-1; TRBD1 might be the D (6 bases). The sample comprised blood, either unsorted or a sorted T cell fraction (not recorded which). The sequence was collected from a male donor with ankylosing spondylitis. Written as DNA, the CDR3 is TGCAGTGCTAGAGATGCAGGGGCGATCTACAATGAGCAGTTCTTC. Encoded protein: CSARDAGAIYNEQFF.